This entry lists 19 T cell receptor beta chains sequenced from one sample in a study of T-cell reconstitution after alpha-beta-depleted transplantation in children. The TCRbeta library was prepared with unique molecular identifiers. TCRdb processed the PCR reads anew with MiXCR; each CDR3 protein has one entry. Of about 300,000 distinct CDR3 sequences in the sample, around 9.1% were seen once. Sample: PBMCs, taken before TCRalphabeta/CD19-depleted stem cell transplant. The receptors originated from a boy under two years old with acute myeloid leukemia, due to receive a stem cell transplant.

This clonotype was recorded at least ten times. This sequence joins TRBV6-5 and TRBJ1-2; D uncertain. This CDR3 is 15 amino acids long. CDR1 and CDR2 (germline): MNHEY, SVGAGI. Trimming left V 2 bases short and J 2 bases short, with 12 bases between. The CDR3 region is CASSYLVGVNYGYTF. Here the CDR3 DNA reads TGTGCCAGCAGTTACCTGGTAGGAGTGAACTATGGCTACACCTTC.

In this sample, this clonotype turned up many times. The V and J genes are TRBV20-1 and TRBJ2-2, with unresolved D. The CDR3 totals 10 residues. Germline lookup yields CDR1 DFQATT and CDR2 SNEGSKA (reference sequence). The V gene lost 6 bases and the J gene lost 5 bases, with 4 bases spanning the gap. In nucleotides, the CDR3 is TGCAGTGCCTGGACCGGGGAGCTGTTTTTT. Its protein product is CSAWTGELFF.

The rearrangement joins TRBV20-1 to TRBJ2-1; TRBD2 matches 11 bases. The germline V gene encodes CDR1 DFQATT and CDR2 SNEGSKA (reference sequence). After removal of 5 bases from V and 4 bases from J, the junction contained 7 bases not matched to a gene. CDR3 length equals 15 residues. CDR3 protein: CSAPGTSGVYNEQFF. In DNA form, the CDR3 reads TGCAGTGCTCCCGGGACTAGCGGAGTGTACAATGAGCAGTTCTTC.

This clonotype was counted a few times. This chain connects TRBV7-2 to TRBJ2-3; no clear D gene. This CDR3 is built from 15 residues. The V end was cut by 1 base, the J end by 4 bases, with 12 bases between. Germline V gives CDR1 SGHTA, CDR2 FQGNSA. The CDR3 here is CASSLVYRGPDTQYF. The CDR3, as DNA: TGTGCCAGCAGCTTAGTGTACAGAGGCCCAGATACGCAGTATTTT.

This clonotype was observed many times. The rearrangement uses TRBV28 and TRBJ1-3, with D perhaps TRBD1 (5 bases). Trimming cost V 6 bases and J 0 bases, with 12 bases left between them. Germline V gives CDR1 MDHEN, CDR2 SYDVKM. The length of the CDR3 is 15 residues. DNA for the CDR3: TGTGCCAGCAGACCTCCAGGGAACTCTGGAAACACCATATATTTT. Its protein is CASRPPGNSGNTIYF. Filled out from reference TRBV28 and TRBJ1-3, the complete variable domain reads DVKVTQSSRYLVKRTGEKVFLECVQDMDHENMFWYRQDPGLGLRLIYFSYDVKMKEKGDIPEGYSVSREKKERFSLILESASTNQTSMYLCASRPPGNSGNTIYFGEGSWLTVV.

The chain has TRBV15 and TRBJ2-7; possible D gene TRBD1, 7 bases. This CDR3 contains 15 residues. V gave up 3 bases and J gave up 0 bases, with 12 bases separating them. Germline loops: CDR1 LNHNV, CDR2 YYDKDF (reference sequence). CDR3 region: CATSRDQGGSYEQYF. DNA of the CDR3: TGTGCCACCAGCAGGGATCAGGGGGGCTCCTACGAGCAGTACTTC.

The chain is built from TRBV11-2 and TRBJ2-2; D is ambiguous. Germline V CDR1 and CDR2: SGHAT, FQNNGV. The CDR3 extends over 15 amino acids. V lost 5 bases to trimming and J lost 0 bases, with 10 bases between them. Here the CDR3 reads CASSPFVSNTGELFF. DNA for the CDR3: TGTGCCAGCAGCCCCTTTGTATCGAACACCGGGGAGCTGTTTTTT.

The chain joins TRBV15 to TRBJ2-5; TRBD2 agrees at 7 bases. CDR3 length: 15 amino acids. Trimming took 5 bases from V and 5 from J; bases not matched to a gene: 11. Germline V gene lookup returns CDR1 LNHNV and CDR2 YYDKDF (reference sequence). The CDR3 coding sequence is TGTGCCACCAGCGGGGGACTATCCCGGTCGGAGACCCAGTACTTC. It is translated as CATSGGLSRSETQYF.

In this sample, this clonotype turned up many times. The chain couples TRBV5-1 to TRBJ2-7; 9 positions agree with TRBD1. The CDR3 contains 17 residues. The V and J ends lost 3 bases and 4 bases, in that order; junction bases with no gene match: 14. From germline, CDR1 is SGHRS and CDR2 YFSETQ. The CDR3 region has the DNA TGCGCCAGCAGCTGGACAACGCGCGGGACAGGGTCATACGAGCAGTACTTC. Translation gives CASSWTTRGTGSYEQYF.

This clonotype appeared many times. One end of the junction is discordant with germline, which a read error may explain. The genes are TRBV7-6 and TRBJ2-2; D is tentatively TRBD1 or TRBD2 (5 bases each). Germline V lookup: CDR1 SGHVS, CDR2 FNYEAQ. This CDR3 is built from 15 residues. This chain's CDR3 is CASSLAGTNTVELFF. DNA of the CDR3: TGTGCCAGCAGCTTAGCGGGGACGAACACCGTGGAGCTGTTTTTT.

This CDR3 reads CASSLTGAVTDTQYF. CDR3 coding DNA: TGTGCCAGCAGTTTAACAGGGGCGGTCACAGATACGCAGTATTTT. The chain couples TRBV27 to TRBJ2-3, with 7 positions matching TRBD1. Trimming at V came to 2 bases and at J to 2 bases, leaving 4 bases not matched to a gene. The CDR3 extends over 15 amino acids. Per the germline V gene, CDR1 is MNHEY and CDR2 is SMNVEV (reference sequence).

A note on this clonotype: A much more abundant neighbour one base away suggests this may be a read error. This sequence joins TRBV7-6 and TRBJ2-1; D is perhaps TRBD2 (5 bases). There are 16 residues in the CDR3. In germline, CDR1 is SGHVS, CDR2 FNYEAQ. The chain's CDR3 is CPSSLDGEGSYNEQFF. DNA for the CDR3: TGTCCCAGCAGCTTAGACGGGGAAGGATCCTACAATGAGCAGTTCTTC.

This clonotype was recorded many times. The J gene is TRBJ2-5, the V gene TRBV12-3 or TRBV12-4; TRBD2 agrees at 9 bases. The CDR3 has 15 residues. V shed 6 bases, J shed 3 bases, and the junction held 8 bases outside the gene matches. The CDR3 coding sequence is TGTGCCAGCAGCCCTTACGCGGGGGGGGAAGAGACCCAGTACTTC. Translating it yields CASSPYAGGEETQYF.

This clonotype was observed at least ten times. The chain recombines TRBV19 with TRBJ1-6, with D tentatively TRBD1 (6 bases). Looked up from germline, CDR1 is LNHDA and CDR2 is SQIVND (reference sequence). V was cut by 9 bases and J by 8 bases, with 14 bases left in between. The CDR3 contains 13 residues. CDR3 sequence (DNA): TGTGCCAGCACCCGGAGGGGGGATTCACCCCTCCACTTT. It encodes CASTRRGDSPLHF.

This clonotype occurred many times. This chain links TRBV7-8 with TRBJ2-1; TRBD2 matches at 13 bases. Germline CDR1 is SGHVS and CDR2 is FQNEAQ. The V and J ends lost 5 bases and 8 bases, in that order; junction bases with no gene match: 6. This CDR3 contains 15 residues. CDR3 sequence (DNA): TGTGCCAGCAGCCCGCGGACTAGCGGGGGCGATGAGCAGTTCTTC. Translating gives CASSPRTSGGDEQFF.

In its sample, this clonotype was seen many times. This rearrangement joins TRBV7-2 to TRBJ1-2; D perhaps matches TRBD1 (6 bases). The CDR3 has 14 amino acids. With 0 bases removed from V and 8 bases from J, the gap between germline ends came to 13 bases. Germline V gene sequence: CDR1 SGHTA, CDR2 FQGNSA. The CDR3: CASSLARAGDGYTF. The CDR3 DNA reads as TGTGCCAGCAGCTTAGCCCGGGCAGGGGACGGCTACACCTTC. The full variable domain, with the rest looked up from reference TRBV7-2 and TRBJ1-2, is GAGVSQSPSNKVTEKGKDVELRCDPISGHTALYWYRQSLGQGLEFLIYFQGNSAPDKSGLPSDRFSAERTGGSVSTLTIQRTQQEDSAVYLCASSLARAGDGYTFGSGTRLTVV.

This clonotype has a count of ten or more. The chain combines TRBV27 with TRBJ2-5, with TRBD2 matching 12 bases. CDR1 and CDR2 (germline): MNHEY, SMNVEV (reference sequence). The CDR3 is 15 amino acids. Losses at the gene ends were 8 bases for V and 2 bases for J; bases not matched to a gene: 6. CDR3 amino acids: CASAWTSGNQETQYF. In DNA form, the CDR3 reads TGTGCCAGCGCTTGGACTAGCGGGAATCAAGAGACCCAGTACTTC.

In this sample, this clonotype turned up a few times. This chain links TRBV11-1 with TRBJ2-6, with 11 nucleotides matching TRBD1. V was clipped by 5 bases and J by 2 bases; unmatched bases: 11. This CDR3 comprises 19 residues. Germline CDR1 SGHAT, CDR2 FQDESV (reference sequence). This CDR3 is CASSRPGAGQGAGANVLTF. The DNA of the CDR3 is TGTGCCAGCAGCAGACCGGGTGCGGGACAGGGGGCTGGGGCCAACGTCCTGACTTTC. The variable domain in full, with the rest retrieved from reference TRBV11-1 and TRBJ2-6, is EAEVAQSPRYKITEKSQAVAFWCDPISGHATLYWYRQILGQGPELLVQFQDESVVDDSQLPKDRFSAERLKGVDSTLKIQPAELGDSAMYLCASSRPGAGQGAGANVLTFGAGSRLTVL.

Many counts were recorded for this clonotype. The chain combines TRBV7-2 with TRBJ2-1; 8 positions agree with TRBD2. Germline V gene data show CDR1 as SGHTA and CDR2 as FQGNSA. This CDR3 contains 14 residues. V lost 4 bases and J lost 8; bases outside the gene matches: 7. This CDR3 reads CASSSGTRGYEQFF. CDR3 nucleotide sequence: TGTGCCAGCAGCTCCGGGACTAGGGGCTATGAGCAGTTCTTC.